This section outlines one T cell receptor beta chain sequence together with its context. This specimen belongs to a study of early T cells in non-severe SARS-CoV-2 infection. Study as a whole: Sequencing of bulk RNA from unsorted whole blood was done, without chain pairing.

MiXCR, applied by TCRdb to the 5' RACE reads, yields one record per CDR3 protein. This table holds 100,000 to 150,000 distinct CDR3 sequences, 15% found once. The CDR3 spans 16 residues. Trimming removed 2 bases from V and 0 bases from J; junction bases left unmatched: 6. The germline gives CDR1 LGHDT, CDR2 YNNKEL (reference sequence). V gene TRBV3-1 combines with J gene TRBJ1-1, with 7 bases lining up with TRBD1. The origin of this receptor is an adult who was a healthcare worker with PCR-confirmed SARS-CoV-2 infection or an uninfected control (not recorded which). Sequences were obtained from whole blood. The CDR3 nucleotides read TGTGCCAGCAGCCAAAATCCGGGACAGATGAACACTGAAGCTTTCTTT. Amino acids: CASSQNPGQMNTEAFF.